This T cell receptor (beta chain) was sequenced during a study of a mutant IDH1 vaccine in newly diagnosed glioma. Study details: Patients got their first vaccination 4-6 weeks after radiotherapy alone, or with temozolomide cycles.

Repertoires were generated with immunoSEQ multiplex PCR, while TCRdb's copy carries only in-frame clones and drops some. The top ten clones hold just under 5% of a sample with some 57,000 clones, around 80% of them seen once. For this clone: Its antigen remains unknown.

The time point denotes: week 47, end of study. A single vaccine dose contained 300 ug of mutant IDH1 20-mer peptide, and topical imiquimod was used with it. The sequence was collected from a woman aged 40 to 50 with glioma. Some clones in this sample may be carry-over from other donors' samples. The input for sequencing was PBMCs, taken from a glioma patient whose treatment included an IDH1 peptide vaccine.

CDR3 region: CASSQEDPSRSGYTF. CDR3 in DNA: TGCGCCAGCAGCCAAGAGGACCCCTCTCGGAGTGGCTACACCTTC. J is TRBJ1-2 and V is TRBV4-3; no reliable D call. Trimming pared 0 bases from V and 7 bases from J, leaving 15 bases between. The germline gives CDR1 LGHNA, CDR2 YSLEER. The CDR3 is made up of 15 amino acids.